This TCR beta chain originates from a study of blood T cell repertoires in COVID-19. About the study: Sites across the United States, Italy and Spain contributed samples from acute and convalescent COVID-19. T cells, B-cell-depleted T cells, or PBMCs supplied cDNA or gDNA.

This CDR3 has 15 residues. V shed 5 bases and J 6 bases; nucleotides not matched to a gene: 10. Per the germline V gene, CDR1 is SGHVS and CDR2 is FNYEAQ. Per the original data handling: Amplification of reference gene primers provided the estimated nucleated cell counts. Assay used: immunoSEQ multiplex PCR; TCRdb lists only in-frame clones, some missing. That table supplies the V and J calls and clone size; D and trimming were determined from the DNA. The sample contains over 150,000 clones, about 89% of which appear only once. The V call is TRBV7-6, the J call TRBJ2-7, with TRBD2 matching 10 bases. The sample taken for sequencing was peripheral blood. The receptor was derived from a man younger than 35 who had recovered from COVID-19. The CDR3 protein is CASSRGAGGPGEQYF. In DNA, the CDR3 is TGTGCCAGCAGCCGTGGAGCGGGAGGGCCTGGCGAGCAGTACTTC.